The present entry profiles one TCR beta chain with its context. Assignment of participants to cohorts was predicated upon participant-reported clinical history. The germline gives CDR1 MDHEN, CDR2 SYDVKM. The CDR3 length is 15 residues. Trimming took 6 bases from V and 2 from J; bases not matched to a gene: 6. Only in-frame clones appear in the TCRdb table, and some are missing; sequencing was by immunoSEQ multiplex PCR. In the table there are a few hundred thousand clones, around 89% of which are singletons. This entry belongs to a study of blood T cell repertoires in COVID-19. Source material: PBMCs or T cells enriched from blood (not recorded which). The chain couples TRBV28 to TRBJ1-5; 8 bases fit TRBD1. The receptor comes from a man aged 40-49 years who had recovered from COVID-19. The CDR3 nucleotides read TGTGCCAGCAGAACCTGGACAGGGCGCAATCAGCCCCAGCATTTT. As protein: CASRTWTGRNQPQHF.